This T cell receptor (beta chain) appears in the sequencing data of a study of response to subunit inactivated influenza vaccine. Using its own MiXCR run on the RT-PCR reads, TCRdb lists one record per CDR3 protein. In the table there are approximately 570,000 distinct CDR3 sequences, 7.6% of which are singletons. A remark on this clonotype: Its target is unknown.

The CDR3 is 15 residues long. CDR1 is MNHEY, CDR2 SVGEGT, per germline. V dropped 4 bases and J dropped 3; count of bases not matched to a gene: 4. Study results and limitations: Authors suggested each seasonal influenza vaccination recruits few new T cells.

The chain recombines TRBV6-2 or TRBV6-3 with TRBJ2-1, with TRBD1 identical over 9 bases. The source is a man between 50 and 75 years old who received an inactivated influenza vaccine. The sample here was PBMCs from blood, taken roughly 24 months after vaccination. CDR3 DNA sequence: TGTGCCAGCAGTTCTGGACAGGGGATCTACAATGAGCAGTTCTTC. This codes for CASSSGQGIYNEQFF.